These 30 T cell receptor beta chains were sequenced from one sample in a study of blood T cells in healthy people across ages. Primers used in a second PCR of roughly 6 to 11 cycles were a sample-barcoded 5' primer and a J-beta primer mix. TCRdb re-called the 5' RACE reads with MiXCR, one entry per CDR3 protein. Here the sample spans about 540,000 distinct CDR3 sequences, around 24% being singletons. The data also belong to a second study, concerning T cells of mothers and their children.

The specimen sequenced was blood. These TCRs come from a boy under 18 in good health.

This clonotype has a count of ten or more. J is TRBJ1-5 and V is TRBV20-1; possibly TRBD1 for D (6 bases). The CDR3 covers 13 residues. Germline-derived CDR1 and CDR2 are DFQATT and SNEGSKA (reference sequence). The germline V and J ends were trimmed by 0 bases and 6 bases, with 9 bases remaining between them. Here the CDR3 reads CSARETGIQPQHF. CDR3 DNA sequence: TGCAGTGCTAGAGAAACAGGGATTCAGCCCCAGCATTTT.

The gene calls are TRBV13 and TRBJ2-2; 10 bases fit TRBD1. This CDR3 contains 16 residues. CDR1 is PRHDT, CDR2 FYEKMQ, per germline (reference sequence). The junction had 6 bases not matched to a gene; V was cut back by 5 bases and J by 3 bases. DNA for the CDR3: TGTGCCAGCAGCCCCCGACAGGGGGCGGACACCGGGGAGCTGTTTTTT. It encodes CASSPRQGADTGELFF.

Note on this clonotype: A much larger clone lies one base from this, so it may be a read error. The chain recombines TRBV7-6 with TRBJ2-5; 8 nucleotides agree with TRBD2. The CDR3 totals 16 residues. The V gene end was trimmed by 1 base and the J gene end by 2 bases; junction bases not matched to a gene: 6. CDR1 SGHVS and CDR2 FNYEAQ come from the germline V gene. In DNA, the CDR3 is TGTGCCAGCAGCTTAGGGGGCGGGGGGATTCAAGAGACCCAGTACTTC. As protein: CASSLGGGGIQETQYF.

The V and J genes are TRBV20-1 and TRBJ1-1, with D possibly matching TRBD1 (5 bases). This CDR3 spans 15 amino acids. V was clipped by 0 bases and J by 1 base, with 12 bases between them. The germline V gene has CDR1 DFQATT and CDR2 SNEGSKA (reference sequence). The CDR3 spells CSARDLKGTNTEAFF. For the CDR3, the DNA is TGCAGTGCTAGAGATCTTAAGGGGACGAACACTGAAGCTTTCTTT.

V is TRBV27 and J is TRBJ2-3; TRBD2 matches 9 bases. The germline V gene encodes CDR1 MNHEY and CDR2 SMNVEV (reference sequence). Trimming at V came to 4 bases and at J to 3 bases, leaving 11 bases not matched to a gene. The CDR3 extends over 17 amino acids. DNA for the CDR3: TGTGCCAGCAGTTCCGACCCGGCGGGGGGGGAGACAGATACGCAGTATTTT. Amino acid sequence: CASSSDPAGGETDTQYF.

This clonotype showed up just a few times. A junction boundary mismatches the germline segment, possibly from a read error. The chain joins TRBV29-1 to TRBJ1-5; 9 bases line up with TRBD1. This CDR3 contains 14 residues. Germline lookup yields CDR1 SQVTM and CDR2 ANQGSEA. In DNA form, the CDR3 reads TGCAGCGCCTGCCCCACAGGGGGCAATCGGCCCCAGCATTTT. Protein sequence: CSACPTGGNRPQHF. Filled out from reference TRBV29-1 and TRBJ1-5, the complete variable domain reads SAVISQKPSRDICQRGTSLTIQCQVDSQVTMMFWYRQQPGQSLTLIATANQGSEATYESGFVIDKFPISRPNLTFSTLTVSNMSPEDSSIYLCSACPTGGNRPQHFGDGTRLSIL.

The genes are TRBV27 and TRBJ2-1; 10 positions match TRBD2. Germline assignment: CDR1 MNHEY and CDR2 SMNVEV (reference sequence). The V and J ends lost 7 bases and 0 bases, in that order; junction bases with no gene match: 15. The CDR3 is made up of 19 amino acids. CDR3 in amino acids: CASTPDRTSGRSSYNEQFF. The CDR3, as DNA: TGTGCCAGCACCCCCGACAGGACTAGCGGACGAAGCTCCTACAATGAGCAGTTCTTC.

Turning to this clonotype: Compared with germline, one end of the junction differs, possibly owing to a read error. This sequence joins TRBV19 and TRBJ2-1, with D perhaps TRBD2 (6 bases). The CDR3 covers 15 residues. CDR1 LNHDA and CDR2 SQIVND come from the germline V gene (reference sequence). The CDR3 here is CAGSIETSSYNEQFF. The DNA of the CDR3 is TGTGCCGGTAGTATCGAGACTAGCTCCTACAATGAGCAGTTCTTC.

Only a few counts were recorded for this clonotype. The chain joins TRBV28 to TRBJ2-5; 9 nucleotides line up with TRBD2. The DNA matches TRBJ2-1 better at its end, which makes the J call doubtful. The CDR3 totals 16 residues. Germline values: CDR1 MDHEN, CDR2 SYDVKM. The CDR3 protein is CASSHETSGGFNEQFF. In DNA, the CDR3 is TGTGCCAGCAGTCACGAGACTAGCGGAGGCTTCAATGAGCAGTTCTTC.

The table lists this clonotype with many counts. The J gene is TRBJ1-4, the V gene TRBV28, with D maybe TRBD1 (5 bases). V lost 3 bases to trimming and J lost 2 bases, with 10 bases between them. CDR3 length: 15 residues. Per germline, CDR1 MDHEN and CDR2 SYDVKM. CDR3 nucleotide sequence: TGTGCCAGCAGTTTTGGGGCCGGTACTAATGAAAAACTGTTTTTT. This gives the protein CASSFGAGTNEKLFF.

This clonotype has just a few counts. CDR3 in DNA: TGTGCCAGCAGTCCCGACCAGGGACTAGTGTTCTACGAGCAGTACTTC. It is translated as CASSPDQGLVFYEQYF. The V and J genes are TRBV27 and TRBJ2-7, with 8 nucleotides matching TRBD2. The CDR3 loop spans 16 amino acids. Trimming took 5 bases from V and 3 from J; bases not matched to a gene: 12. CDR1 and CDR2 (germline): MNHEY, SMNVEV (reference sequence).

The chain combines TRBV20-1 with TRBJ2-5; TRBD1 or TRBD2 may be the D gene (6 bases each). The J call may be mistaken, given a closer DNA end match to TRBJ2-1. Germline assignment: CDR1 DFQATT and CDR2 SNEGSKA (reference sequence). The CDR3 length is 14 residues. As DNA, the CDR3 is TGCAGTGCTAGATGGGGGGCGAGGAACAATGAGCAGTTCTTC. As protein: CSARWGARNNEQFF.

This rearrangement joins TRBV27 to TRBJ2-2; 9 bases match TRBD2. V was clipped by 4 bases and J by 4 bases; unmatched bases: 10. Per the germline V gene, CDR1 is MNHEY and CDR2 is SMNVEV (reference sequence). The CDR3 runs to 17 residues. The CDR3 spells CASSSELAGIFTGELFF. In DNA, the CDR3 is TGTGCCAGCAGTTCGGAACTAGCGGGTATATTCACCGGGGAGCTGTTTTTT.

This clonotype was observed a handful of times. The gene calls are TRBV5-6 and TRBJ2-5, with D perhaps matching TRBD1 (6 bases). The DNA end lines up better with TRBJ2-1; the J call may be wrong. Germline CDR1 SGHDT, CDR2 YYEEEE. The CDR3 extends over 15 amino acids. The CDR3 protein is CASSLFQGPYNEQFF. The CDR3 DNA is TGTGCCAGCAGCTTATTCCAGGGGCCCTACAATGAGCAGTTCTTC.

V usage is TRBV6-6 and J usage is TRBJ2-5, with D perhaps matching TRBD1 (6 bases). Germline CDR1 is MNHNY and CDR2 is SVGAGI (reference sequence). V lost 2 bases, J lost 5 bases, and 18 bases lay in between. The CDR3 length is 16 residues. CDR3: CASSYPVGRGLETQYF. CDR3 DNA sequence: TGTGCCAGCAGTTACCCCGTCGGCAGGGGCTTGGAGACCCAGTACTTC.

The genes are TRBV12-3 or TRBV12-4 and TRBJ1-2, with 7 bases matching TRBD1. The V and J ends lost 7 bases and 4 bases, in that order; junction bases with no gene match: 6. The CDR3 loop spans 13 amino acids. CDR3 residues: CASNPGGGYGYTF. CDR3 coding DNA: TGTGCCAGCAACCCAGGGGGAGGCTATGGCTACACCTTC.

This clonotype was counted only a few times. This sequence joins TRBV7-2 and TRBJ1-2; D unresolved. The CDR3 consists of 14 residues. V gave up 0 bases and J gave up 6 bases, with 11 bases separating them. CDR1 is SGHTA, CDR2 FQGNSA, per germline. The CDR3 is CASSLAMSDDGYTF. DNA for the CDR3: TGTGCCAGCAGCTTAGCGATGTCCGACGATGGCTACACCTTC.

The chain couples TRBV29-1 to TRBJ2-1; no clear D. CDR1 is SQVTM, CDR2 ANQGSEA, per germline. This CDR3 spans 14 amino acids. V dropped 3 bases and J dropped 2 bases, with 11 bases sitting between them. This CDR3 reads CSVDLSETYNEQFF. The CDR3, as DNA: TGCAGCGTTGACCTAAGCGAGACCTACAATGAGCAGTTCTTC.

V gene TRBV10-3 combines with J gene TRBJ2-4; D is unresolved. Trimming cost V 2 bases and J 9 bases, with 8 bases left between them. The CDR3 consists of 12 residues. CDR1 ENHRY and CDR2 SYGVKD come from the germline V gene. CDR3 nucleotide sequence: TGTGCCATCAGTGAGGCCAAGGGCATTCAGTACTTC. It codes for CAISEAKGIQYF.

This clonotype was found a few times. The chain recombines TRBV20-1 with TRBJ1-2, with D unclear. The V end lost 4 bases, the J end lost 6 bases, and 15 bases lay between the germline ends. Germline V gene sequence: CDR1 DFQATT, CDR2 SNEGSKA (reference sequence). This CDR3 spans 13 amino acids. CDR3 amino acids: CSATDGGPDGYTF. CDR3 coding DNA: TGCAGTGCTACGGACGGCGGTCCGGATGGCTACACCTTC.

This clonotype was counted a few times. The V and J genes are TRBV27 and TRBJ2-3; perhaps D is TRBD1 or TRBD2 (5 bases each). CDR1 and CDR2 (germline): MNHEY, SMNVEV (reference sequence). V lost 6 bases and J lost 2, with 15 bases in between. The CDR3 is made up of 15 amino acids. The CDR3 DNA reads TGTGCCAGCAGGCCGGGGTGGGGCCTCACAGATACGCAGTATTTT. Translated, it gives CASRPGWGLTDTQYF.

V usage is TRBV7-9 and J usage is TRBJ2-3; the match to TRBD2 covers 9 bases. From germline, CDR1 is SEHNR and CDR2 FQNEAQ (reference sequence). The CDR3 is made up of 18 amino acids. Trimming at V came to 5 bases and at J to 0 bases, leaving 12 bases not matched to a gene. CDR3 bases: TGTGCCAGCAGCCCCCTTGGGACTAGCAGACTTAGCACAGATACGCAGTATTTT. Translated: CASSPLGTSRLSTDTQYF.

The chain combines TRBV7-2 with TRBJ2-5, with 8 bases that match TRBD2. Germline V gene lookup returns CDR1 SGHTA and CDR2 FQGNSA. The CDR3 length is 18 residues. The ends lost 2 bases at V and 4 bases at J; junction bases unmatched: 15. As DNA, the CDR3 is TGTGCCAGCAGCTTATTCGGCAGCGGGAGCTATGGGGGAGAGACCCAGTACTTC. Its translation: CASSLFGSGSYGGETQYF. Looking up the rest from reference TRBV7-2 and TRBJ2-5 gives the full variable domain: GAGVSQSPSNKVTEKGKDVELRCDPISGHTALYWYRQSLGQGLEFLIYFQGNSAPDKSGLPSDRFSAERTGGSVSTLTIQRTQQEDSAVYLCASSLFGSGSYGGETQYFGPGTRLLVL.

In this sample, this clonotype turned up a few times. The chain has TRBV7-3 and TRBJ2-5; no reliable D call. Per the germline V gene, CDR1 is SGHTA and CDR2 is FQGTGA. CDR3 length: 9 amino acids. V was clipped by 10 bases and J by 5 bases, with 5 bases between them. CDR3 protein: CATEETQYF. The CDR3 DNA sequence: TGTGCCACCGAGGAGACCCAGTACTTC.

This clonotype was counted between two and nine times. J is TRBJ1-2 and V is TRBV18, with D possibly TRBD1 on 5 matching bases. Trimming took off 3 bases at V and 7 bases at J, with 15 bases between the two ends. Germline CDR1 and CDR2: KGHSH and LQKENI. The CDR3 extends over 14 amino acids. CDR3 sequence: CASSPQTQGAGYTF. As DNA, the CDR3 is TGTGCCAGCTCACCCCAGACCCAGGGCGCTGGCTACACCTTC. The entire variable domain, with the rest obtained from reference TRBV18 and TRBJ1-2, is as follows: NAGVMQNPRHLVRRRGQEARLRCSPMKGHSHVYWYRQLPEEGLKFMVYLQKENIIDESGMPKERFSAEFPKEGPSILRIQQVVRGDSAAYFCASSPQTQGAGYTFGSGTRLTVV.

This sequence joins TRBV20-1 and TRBJ2-7; D is perhaps TRBD1 (5 bases). The CDR3 contains 13 residues. Trimming took off 4 bases at V and 0 bases at J, with 10 bases between the two ends. CDR1 DFQATT and CDR2 SNEGSKA come from the germline V gene (reference sequence). The CDR3 sequence: CSANGQSSYEQYF. DNA for the CDR3: TGCAGTGCTAACGGACAAAGCTCCTACGAGCAGTACTTC.

In its sample, this clonotype was seen a few times. The genes are TRBV2 and TRBJ1-6; the match to TRBD1 covers 8 bases. The CDR3 is 14 amino acids. V was pared by 7 bases and J by 8 bases, with 7 bases of the junction left unmatched. Looked up from germline, CDR1 is SNHLY and CDR2 is FYNNEI. The CDR3 loop reads CASTRTGRHSPLHF. CDR3 DNA: TGTGCCAGCACTCGGACAGGGAGGCATTCACCCCTCCACTTT.

This clonotype was seen at least ten times. The rearrangement joins TRBV7-9 to TRBJ2-7, with D tentatively TRBD1 (5 bases). The V end lost 7 bases, the J end lost 5 bases, and 12 bases lay between the germline ends. CDR1 is SEHNR, CDR2 FQNEAQ, per germline (reference sequence). This CDR3 is 12 amino acids long. CDR3 protein: CASTGEGDEQYF. CDR3 in DNA: TGTGCCAGCACAGGCGAAGGGGACGAGCAGTACTTC. Drawing the rest from reference TRBV7-9 and TRBJ2-7, the complete variable domain is DTGVSQNPRHKITKRGQNVTFRCDPISEHNRLYWYRQTLGQGPEFLTYFQNEAQLEKSRLLSDRFSAERPKGSFSTLEIQRTEQGDSAMYLCASTGEGDEQYFGPGTRLTVT.

This clonotype was counted only a few times. The chain carries TRBV10-2 and TRBJ2-2; weak D call: TRBD2 (5 bases). The V end was cut by 2 bases, the J end by 4 bases, with 14 bases between. The length of the CDR3 is 16 residues. CDR1 and CDR2 from the germline V gene are WSHSY and SAAADI. The CDR3 nucleotides read TGCGCCAGCAGTGAGGGGTGTTCGGGGAGCACCGGGGAGCTGTTTTTT. As protein: CASSEGCSGSTGELFF.

The rearrangement joins TRBV5-4 to TRBJ2-3, with TRBD2 identical over 10 bases. Unmatched junction bases numbered 11, after V lost 5 bases and J lost 2 bases. Germline lookup yields CDR1 SGHNT and CDR2 YYREEE (reference sequence). The CDR3 is 17 residues long. Here the CDR3 reads CASSSAGGPPNTDTQYF. The DNA for the CDR3 is TGTGCCAGCAGTTCAGCGGGGGGGCCCCCGAACACAGATACGCAGTATTTT.